This T cell receptor (beta chain) was sequenced during a study of OX40 agonist ivuxolimab in advanced cancers. Study in general: The patients got ivuxolimab, which is an agonistic anti-OX40 (CD134) antibody.

Repertoires were generated with immunoSEQ multiplex PCR, while TCRdb's copy carries only in-frame clones and drops some. The profile shows 45,000 to 65,000 clones, approximately 91% of them singletons. There are a few counts of this clone. The target antigen is unknown. Study results and limitations: Among expanded peripheral T cells, antigen specificity went undetermined.

Individuals having autoimmune disease history or systemic immunosuppression were not enrolled. Cycle 7 day 1, cycle 4 day 1, and baseline were the timepoints at which blood was sampled. Germline V lookup: CDR1 SNHLY, CDR2 FYNNEI. The CDR3 runs 11 residues. Trimming removed 4 bases from V and 4 bases from J, with 4 bases in between. Sequenced material: CD4+ or CD8+ T cells sorted from blood, taken in a trial of the OX40 agonist ivuxolimab. The chain is built from TRBV2 and TRBJ1-1; D unresolved. The TCR comes from an adult with an advanced solid tumor such as melanoma, head and neck, liver or kidney cancer. CDR3 residues: CASSGTTEAFF. CDR3 nucleotides: TGTGCCAGCAGTGGGACCACTGAAGCTTTCTTT.